The 5 T cell receptor beta chains below were found in one sample sequenced in a study of T cell changes during pregnancy in multiple sclerosis. Produced via immunoSEQ multiplex PCR; TCRdb's table is partial and in-frame only. The sample holds over 25,000 clones, around 93% seen once. Sequences were derived from CD4+ T cells from peripheral blood mononuclear cells, sampled in the second trimester of pregnancy. Receptors were obtained from a female donor with multiple sclerosis, enrolled in a pregnancy study.

The rearrangement joins TRBV4-3 to TRBJ2-6, with D possibly matching TRBD2 (6 bases). V shed 0 bases and J shed 4 bases, with 10 bases lying between them. The CDR3 has 16 residues. The germline CDR1 and CDR2 sequences are LGHNA and YSLEER. The chain's CDR3 is CASSQDGGAGANVLTF. The CDR3 DNA follows: TGCGCCAGCAGCCAAGACGGGGGAGCCGGGGCCAACGTCCTGACTTTC.

This clone showed up just a few times. The chain uses TRBV2 and TRBJ2-5, with D unclear. The CDR3 covers 12 residues. Germline-derived CDR1 and CDR2 are SNHLY and FYNNEI. The V gene lost 7 bases and the J gene lost 1 base, with 7 bases spanning the gap. This CDR3 reads CASNPGQETQYF. In DNA form, the CDR3 reads TGTGCCAGCAACCCCGGCCAAGAGACCCAGTACTTC.

The chain couples TRBV27 to TRBJ1-1, with 7 bases matching TRBD1. This CDR3 contains 13 residues. The germline CDR1 and CDR2 sequences are MNHEY and SMNVEV (reference sequence). The V segment lost 5 bases and the J segment 7 bases; nucleotides outside the gene matches: 7. Here the CDR3 DNA reads TGTGCCAGCAGTAGGGGACAGACCAGTGAAGCTTTCTTT. Encoded protein: CASSRGQTSEAFF.

A single count supports this clone. The chain has TRBV6-1 and TRBJ2-3; 8 positions match TRBD2. This CDR3 has 16 amino acids. The germline CDR1 and CDR2 sequences are MNHNS and SASEGT. The V segment lost 0 bases and the J segment 3 bases; nucleotides outside the gene matches: 5. The DNA for the CDR3 is TGTGCCAGCAGTGAAGCTTCCGGGACTAGAACAGATACGCAGTATTTT. This encodes CASSEASGTRTDTQYF.

This clone appeared once. CDR3 nucleotides: TGTGCCAGGGATCAGGGTAAAGCTGGAAACACCATATATTTT. It is translated as CARDQGKAGNTIYF. The chain uses TRBV2 and TRBJ1-3; tentatively, D is TRBD1 (5 bases). CDR3 length: 14 amino acids. CDR1 is SNHLY, CDR2 FYNNEI, per germline. The ends were cut back, 9 bases at V and 2 bases at J, with 14 bases in the middle.